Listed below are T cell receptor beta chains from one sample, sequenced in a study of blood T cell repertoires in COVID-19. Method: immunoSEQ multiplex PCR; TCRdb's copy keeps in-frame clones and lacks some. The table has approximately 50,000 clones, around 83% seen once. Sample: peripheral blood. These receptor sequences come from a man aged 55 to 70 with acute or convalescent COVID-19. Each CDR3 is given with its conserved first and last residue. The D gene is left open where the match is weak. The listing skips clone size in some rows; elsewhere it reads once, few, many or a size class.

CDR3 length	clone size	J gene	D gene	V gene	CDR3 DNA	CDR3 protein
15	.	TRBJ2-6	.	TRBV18	TGTGCCAGCTCACCCAAGGGGTCTGGGGCCAACGTCCTGACTTTC	CASSPKGSGANVLTF
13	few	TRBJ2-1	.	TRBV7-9	TGTGCCAGCAGTCGATTAGTTAGCGATGAGCAGTTCTTC	CASSRLVSDEQFF
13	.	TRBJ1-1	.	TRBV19	TGTGCCAGTAGTCCCTACAGGAACACTGAAGCTTTCTTT	CASSPYRNTEAFF
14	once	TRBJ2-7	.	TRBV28	TGTGCCAGCAGTTCCCTCGGACATACCTACGAGCAGTACTTC	CASSSLGHTYEQYF
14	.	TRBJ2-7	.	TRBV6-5	TGTGCCAGCAGCTACGCCCGGGGGGCGTACGAGCAGTACTTC	CASSYARGAYEQYF
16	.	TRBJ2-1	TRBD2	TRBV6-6	TGTGCCAGCAGTTACAGCGGGAGGGGCTCCTACAATGAGCAGTTCTTC	CASSYSGRGSYNEQFF
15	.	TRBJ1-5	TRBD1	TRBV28	TGTGCCAGCAGTTCGGGACAGGGGGCGGCCGGGGTCCAGCATTTT	CASSSGQGAAGVQHF
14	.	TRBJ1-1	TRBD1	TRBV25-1	TGTGCCAGCAGTCCCTCTCTGGGACAGGGGAAAGCTTTCTTT	CASSPSLGQGKAFF
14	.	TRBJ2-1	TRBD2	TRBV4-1	TGCGCCAGCAGCCAGCAGGGAGGGCGCAATGAGCAGTTCTTC	CASSQQGGRNEQFF
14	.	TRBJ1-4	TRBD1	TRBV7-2	TGTGCCAGCAGCTCGGGACAGGGTCGCGAAAAACTGTTTTTT	CASSSGQGREKLFF
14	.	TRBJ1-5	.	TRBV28	TGTGCCAGCAGGTTCACCGCAGGGAATCAGCCCCAGCATTTT	CASRFTAGNQPQHF
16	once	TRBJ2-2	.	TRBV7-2	TGTGCCAGCAGCTTACGTTTTCGACTCACTACCGGGGAGCTGTTTTTT	CASSLRFRLTTGELFF
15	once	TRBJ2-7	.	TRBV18	TGTGCCAGCTCACCAAGTTCCCCTAGCGTACACGAGCAGTACTTC	CASSPSSPSVHEQYF
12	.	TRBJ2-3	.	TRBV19	TGTGCCAGTAGTGCCACTACAGATACGCAGTATTTT	CASSATTDTQYF
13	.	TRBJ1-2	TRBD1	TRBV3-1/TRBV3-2	TGTGCCAGCAGCCAAGATGCAGGGGGTGGCTACACCTTC	CASSQDAGGGYTF
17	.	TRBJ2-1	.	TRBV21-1	TGTGCCAGCAGCAAAATCCGGACTCCTCCGTCCTACAATGAGCAGTTCTTC	CASSKIRTPPSYNEQFF
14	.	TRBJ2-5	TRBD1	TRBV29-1	TGCAGCGGCCGGGACAGGGGACCTCAAGAGACCCAGTACTTC	CSGRDRGPQETQYF
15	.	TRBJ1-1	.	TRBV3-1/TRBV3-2	TGTGCCAGCAGCCCCCTTGGGGCGATGAACACTGAAGCTTTCTTT	CASSPLGAMNTEAFF
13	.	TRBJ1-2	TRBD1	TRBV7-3	TGTGCCAGCAGCCTCGGACAGGGTCCAGGCTACACCTTC	CASSLGQGPGYTF
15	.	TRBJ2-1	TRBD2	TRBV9	TGTGCCAGCAGCCGGACTAGCGGGAATTACAATGAGCAGTTCTTC	CASSRTSGNYNEQFF
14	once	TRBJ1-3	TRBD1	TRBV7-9	TGTGCCAGCAGCCGGACAGGCTCTGGAAACACCATATATTTT	CASSRTGSGNTIYF
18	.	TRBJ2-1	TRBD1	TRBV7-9	TGTGCCAGCAGCCCGCGGGGACAGGGAACCCCCGCCTACAATGAGCAGTTCTTC	CASSPRGQGTPAYNEQFF
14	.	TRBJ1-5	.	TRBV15	TGTGCCACCAGCAGAGCCCGACAGGTGGAGCCCCAGCATTTT	CATSRARQVEPQHF
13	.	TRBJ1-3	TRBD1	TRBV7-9	TGTGCCAGCAGCCGGGACAGAGGAAACACCATATATTTT	CASSRDRGNTIYF
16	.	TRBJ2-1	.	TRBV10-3	TGTGCCATCAGTGAGATGAGGGGGTCCCCCTACAATGAGCAGTTCTTC	CAISEMRGSPYNEQFF
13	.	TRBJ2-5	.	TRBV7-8	TGTGCCAGCAGCCCGACAGTCCGAGAGACCCAGTACTTC	CASSPTVRETQYF
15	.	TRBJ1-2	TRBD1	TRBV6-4	TGTGCCAGCAGTGTCTTATTCGGGACAGACTATGGCTACACCTTC	CASSVLFGTDYGYTF
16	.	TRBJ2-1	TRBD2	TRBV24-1	TGTGCCACCAGTGATTTACGCGGGAGTTCCTACAATGAGCAGTTCTTC	CATSDLRGSSYNEQFF
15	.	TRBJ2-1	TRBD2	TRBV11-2	TGTGCCAGCAGCTTAGGAACTAGCGGCCTCAATGAGCAGTTCTTC	CASSLGTSGLNEQFF
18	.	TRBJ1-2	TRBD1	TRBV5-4	TGTGCCAGCAGCTCTGCCAAGGACAGGGGATCAGCCGGGCAGGGCTACACCTTC	CASSSAKDRGSAGQGYTF
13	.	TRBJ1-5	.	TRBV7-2	TGTGCCAGCATTGCGCAGGCAGGAGGGCCCCAGCATTTT	CASIAQAGGPQHF
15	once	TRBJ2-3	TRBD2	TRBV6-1	TGTGCCAGCAGTGAGCGGGAGCGGAGCACAGATACGCAGTATTTT	CASSERERSTDTQYF
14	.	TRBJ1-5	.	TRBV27	TGTGCCAGCAGTCCGAGGACGGGGAATCAGCCCCAGCATTTT	CASSPRTGNQPQHF
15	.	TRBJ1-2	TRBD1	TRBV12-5	TGTGCTAGTGGTTTGACCGGGACAGTAGGGTATGGCTACACCTTC	CASGLTGTVGYGYTF
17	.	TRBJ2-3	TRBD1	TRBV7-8	TGTGCCAGCAGCCGCCGGGACAGGCCACAAACCACAGATACGCAGTATTTT	CASSRRDRPQTTDTQYF
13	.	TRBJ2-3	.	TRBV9	TGTGCCAGCAGCCCACGGGGAACAGATACGCAGTATTTT	CASSPRGTDTQYF
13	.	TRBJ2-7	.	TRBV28	TGTGCCAGCAGACCCTGGGCCAGTTACGAGCAGTACTTC	CASRPWASYEQYF
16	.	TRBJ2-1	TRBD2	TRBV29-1	TGCAGCGTTGCGGGACTAGCGGGAAGCTCCTACAATGAGCAGTTCTTC	CSVAGLAGSSYNEQFF
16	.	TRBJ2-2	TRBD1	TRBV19	TGTGCCAGTAGTCCGCGAGGGACAGACAACACCGGGGAGCTGTTTTTT	CASSPRGTDNTGELFF
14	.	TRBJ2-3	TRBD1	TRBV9	TGTGCCAGCAGCGTAGTTGGCAGGGGGGATACGCAGTATTTT	CASSVVGRGDTQYF
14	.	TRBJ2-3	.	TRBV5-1	TGCGCCAGCAGCTTGAACAGGGTCCCAGATACGCAGTATTTT	CASSLNRVPDTQYF